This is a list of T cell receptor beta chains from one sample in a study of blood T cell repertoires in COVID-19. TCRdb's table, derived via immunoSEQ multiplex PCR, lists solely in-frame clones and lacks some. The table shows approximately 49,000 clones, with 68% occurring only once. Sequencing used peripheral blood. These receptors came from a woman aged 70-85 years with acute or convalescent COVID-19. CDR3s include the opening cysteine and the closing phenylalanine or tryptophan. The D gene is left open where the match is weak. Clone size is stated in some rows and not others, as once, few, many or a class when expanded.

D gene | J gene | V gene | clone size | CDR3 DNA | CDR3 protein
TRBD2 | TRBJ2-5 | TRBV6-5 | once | TGTGCCAGCATTACGGGACTAGCGGGGGATGAGACCCAGTACTTC | CASITGLAGDETQYF
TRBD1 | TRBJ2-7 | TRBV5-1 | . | TGCGCCAGCAGCCCAGCGGGACAGGGGTACGAGCAGTACTTC | CASSPAGQGYEQYF
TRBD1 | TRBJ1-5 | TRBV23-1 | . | TGCGCCAGCAGCCTGGAATTCCGGACAGGGCCAAAGCAGCCCCAGCATTTT | CASSLEFRTGPKQPQHF
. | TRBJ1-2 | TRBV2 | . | TGTGCCAGCAACCTAGACAGTTCTAACTATGGCTACACCTTC | CASNLDSSNYGYTF
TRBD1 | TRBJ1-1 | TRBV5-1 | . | TGCGCCAGCAGCGTGGACAGGGGGCAAACTGAAGCTTTCTTT | CASSVDRGQTEAFF
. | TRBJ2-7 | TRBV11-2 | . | TGTGCCAGCAGCTTAGGGACTTTGGGCGAGCAGTACTTC | CASSLGTLGEQYF
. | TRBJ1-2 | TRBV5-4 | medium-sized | TGTGCCAGCAGCCCGGCGGCCGACGGAGGCTATGGCTACACCTTC | CASSPAADGGYGYTF
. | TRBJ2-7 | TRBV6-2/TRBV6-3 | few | TGTGCCAGCAGTCCCCCCGGGATCTACGAGCAGTACTTC | CASSPPGIYEQYF
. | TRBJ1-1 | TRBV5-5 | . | TGTGCCAGCAATATAGGAACCCCAGGGCCCACTGAAGCTTTCTTT | CASNIGTPGPTEAFF
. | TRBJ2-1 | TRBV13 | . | TGTGCCAGCAGCTCAAAGCGGCAACGGGCCTACAATGAGCAGTTCTTC | CASSSKRQRAYNEQFF
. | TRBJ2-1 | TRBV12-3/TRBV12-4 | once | TGTGCCAGCCTCAGGAGGGGACATGAGCAGTTCTTC | CASLRRGHEQFF
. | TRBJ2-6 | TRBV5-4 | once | TGTGCCAGCAGCCCGCTACAGGCCTCTGGGGCCAACGTCCTGACTTTC | CASSPLQASGANVLTF
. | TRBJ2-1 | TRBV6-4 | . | TGTGCCAGCAGTGACGCCCTGGGCGATGAGCAGTTCTTC | CASSDALGDEQFF
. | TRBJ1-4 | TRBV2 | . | TGTGCCAGCAGGGAGGGGGAAAAACTGTTTTTT | CASREGEKLFF
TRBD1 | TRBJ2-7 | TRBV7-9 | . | TGTGCCAGCAGCTTGACAGGGAGCTCCTACGAGCAGTACTTC | CASSLTGSSYEQYF
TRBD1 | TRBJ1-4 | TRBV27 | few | TGTGCCAGCAACAGACAGGGGTCGGCAACTAATGAAAAACTGTTTTTT | CASNRQGSATNEKLFF
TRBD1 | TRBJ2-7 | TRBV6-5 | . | TGTGCCAGCAGGACAGGGGATTCGAGCTCCTACGAGCAGTACTTC | CASRTGDSSSYEQYF
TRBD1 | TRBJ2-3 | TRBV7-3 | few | TGTGCCAGCAGCTTATTAGGGACAGGGGGCGATACGCAGTATTTT | CASSLLGTGGDTQYF
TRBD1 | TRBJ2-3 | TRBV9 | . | TGTGCCAGCAGCGCGACAGGGGGAAATACGCAGTATTTT | CASSATGGNTQYF
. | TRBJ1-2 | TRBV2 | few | TGTGCCAGCAGTGAACAGGGTGCTGGGGATGGCTACACCTTC | CASSEQGAGDGYTF
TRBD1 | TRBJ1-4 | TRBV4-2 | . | TGTGCCAGCAGCCAAGTACAGGGGGCCGGGCCGGGCGAAAAACTGTTTTTT | CASSQVQGAGPGEKLFF
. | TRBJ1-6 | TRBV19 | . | TGTGCCAGTAGTATAGGTACAGGAAGCAACAATTCACCCCTCCACTTT | CASSIGTGSNNSPLHF
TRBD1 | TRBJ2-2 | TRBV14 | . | TGTGCCAGCAGCCAAGCAGGGGGAAAACACCGGGGAGCTGTTTTT | CASSQAGGKHRGAVF
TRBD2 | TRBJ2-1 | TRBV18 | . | TGTGCCAGCTCACCAGGCGACGGGTCTAGCGGGATGGTTGAGCAGTTCTTC | CASSPGDGSSGMVEQFF
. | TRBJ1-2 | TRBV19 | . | TGTGCCAGTAGTCCTTCCCTACAGGGTCGGTATGGCTACACCTTC | CASSPSLQGRYGYTF
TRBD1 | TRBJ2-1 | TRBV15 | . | TGTGCCACCAGCAGAGATAGGACAGGGTCCTACAATGAGCAGTTCTTC | CATSRDRTGSYNEQFF
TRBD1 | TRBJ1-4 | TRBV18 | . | TGTGCCAGCTCACCCTCACAGGGGGCTAATGAAAAACTGTTTTTT | CASSPSQGANEKLFF
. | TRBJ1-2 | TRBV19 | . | TGTGCCAGTAGTGCCGACCGTGGCGGTGGCTACACCTTC | CASSADRGGGYTF
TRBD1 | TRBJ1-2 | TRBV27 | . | TGTGCCAGCAGGGATACCGGGACAGGACATGGCTACACCTTC | CASRDTGTGHGYTF
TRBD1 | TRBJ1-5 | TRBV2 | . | TGTGCCAGCAGTAACCATCGGGACAGTAATCAGCCCCAGCATTTT | CASSNHRDSNQPQHF
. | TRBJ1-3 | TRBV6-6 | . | TGTGCCAGCAGTTCAACACAGGGTGGGGATCGAAACACCATATATTTT | CASSSTQGGDRNTIYF
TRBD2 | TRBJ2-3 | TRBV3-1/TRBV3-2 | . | TGTGCCAGCAGCCAAGACCGGGACTACCCCACAGATACGCAGTATTTT | CASSQDRDYPTDTQYF
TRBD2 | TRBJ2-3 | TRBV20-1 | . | TGCAGTGCTAGTGCGGGGGGGCTAGGTACGCAGTATTTT | CSASAGGLGTQYF
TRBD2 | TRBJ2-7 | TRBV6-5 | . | TGTGCCAGCAGGTCTAGCGGGGGCTACGAGCAGTACTTC | CASRSSGGYEQYF
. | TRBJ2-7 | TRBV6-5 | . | TGTGCCAGCAGTTACTTCCTAGGGGCCTCCTACGAGCAGTACTTC | CASSYFLGASYEQYF
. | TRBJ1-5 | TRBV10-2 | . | TGCGCCAGCAGTGACGCAGGGGTTAATCAGCCCCAGCATTTT | CASSDAGVNQPQHF
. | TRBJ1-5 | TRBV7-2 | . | TGTGCCAGCAGCTTAGCAAGTGAGCAGCCCCAGCATTTT | CASSLASEQPQHF
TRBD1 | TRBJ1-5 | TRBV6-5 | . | TGTGCCAGCAGACCGACAGGGGGCGTCAATCAGCCCCAGCATTTT | CASRPTGGVNQPQHF
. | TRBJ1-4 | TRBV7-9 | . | TGTGCCAGCAGCTCCCACGCGGGAACTAATGAAAAACTGTTTTTT | CASSSHAGTNEKLFF
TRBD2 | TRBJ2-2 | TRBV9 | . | TGTGCCAGCAGCGTGGGACTAGGGGCGAACACCGGGGAGCTGTTTTTT | CASSVGLGANTGELFF
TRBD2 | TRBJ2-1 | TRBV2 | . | TGTGCCAGCAGTGAATCGCGGGGGGGCAATGAGCAGTTCTTC | CASSESRGGNEQFF
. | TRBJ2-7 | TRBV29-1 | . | TGCAGCGTTCAAGTCGGGATAGACTACGAGCAGTACTTC | CSVQVGIDYEQYF